Listed below are T cell receptor beta chains from one sample, sequenced in a study of beta chain features in type 1 diabetes. Generated by immunoSEQ multiplex PCR, the TCRdb table keeps only in-frame clones and is missing some. Here the sample spans about 260,000 clones, 68% being singletons. Sequenced sample: naive CD4+ T cells from blood. All receptors come from a man aged 30-40 years in good health. The CDR3 runs from the conserved cysteine through the conserved F or W. D genes are given only for firm matches. Not every row has a clone size; where given, it reads once, few, many or a size class.

>TRBV29-1|TRBD1|-|TRBJ2-4
TGCAGCGTTGCAATCGACAGGGCCCTTTCGATTCAGTACTTC
CSVAIDRALSIQYF
>TRBV30|-|-|TRBJ2-6
TGTGCCTGGTGGGGGACCGGGGCCAACGTCCTGACTTTC
CAWWGTGANVLTF
>TRBV4-3|TRBD2|once|TRBJ2-7
TGCGCCAGCAGCCAAACTCTAGCGGGAGCACAGAACGAGCAGTACTTC
CASSQTLAGAQNEQYF
>TRBV30|-|-|TRBJ1-5
TGTGCCTGGAGTGTACAAGGGAGTCAGCCCCAGCATTTT
CAWSVQGSQPQHF
>TRBV11-2|-|-|TRBJ2-7
TGTGCCAGCAGCTTGCAGAACGAGCAGTACTTC
CASSLQNEQYF
>TRBV7-6|-|-|TRBJ2-7
TGTGCCAGCTCCCACGGCGACGACGGCACTCCCTACGAGCAGTACTTC
CASSHGDDGTPYEQYF
>TRBV5-1|-|-|TRBJ2-3
TGCGCCAGCAGCTTTGTGGGGGGCGCAGATACGCAGTATTTT
CASSFVGGADTQYF
>TRBV28|TRBD1|-|TRBJ2-3
TGTGCCAGCAGCTCGCCGGGACAGGGTCCAGATACGCAGTATTTT
CASSSPGQGPDTQYF
>TRBV15|-|-|TRBJ1-3
TGTGCCACCAGCCAGGGGATTGGAAACACCATATATTTT
CATSQGIGNTIYF
>TRBV14|TRBD1|-|TRBJ2-7
TGTGCCAGCAGGTCCGGGACAGGCAACTACGAGCAGTACTTC
CASRSGTGNYEQYF
>TRBV10-3|-|-|TRBJ2-3
TGTGCCATCAGTGAGTCGACTAGCACAGATACGCAGTATTTT
CAISESTSTDTQYF
>TRBV18|TRBD1|-|TRBJ1-6
TGTGCCAGCTCGGGCGGACAGGGGGTGGATTCACCCCTCCACTTT
CASSGGQGVDSPLHF
>TRBV10-3|-|-|TRBJ2-3
TGTGCCATCAGTGAGTCGACAGGGAGGACAGATACGCAGTATTTT
CAISESTGRTDTQYF
>TRBV2|-|-|TRBJ1-1
TGTGCCAGCAGTGAAGTCAGGACAGACTACACTGAAGCTTTCTTT
CASSEVRTDYTEAFF
>TRBV6-5|TRBD1|-|TRBJ2-3
TGTGCCAGCAGCCTCGAGACAGGGTACGCAGATACGCAGTATTTT
CASSLETGYADTQYF
>TRBV29-1|TRBD1|-|TRBJ2-3
TGCAGCGCTGATGGTCGGACAGGGCCATATAGCACAGATACGCAGTATTTT
CSADGRTGPYSTDTQYF
>TRBV20-1|-|-|TRBJ2-2
TGCAGTGCTCTTGACGGGGAGCTGTTTTTT
CSALDGELFF
>TRBV29-1|-|once|TRBJ2-7
TGCAGCGTTGAAGGCAGGGGAGGGTACGAGCAGTACTTC
CSVEGRGGYEQYF
>TRBV7-2|-|-|TRBJ2-2
TGTGCCAGCAGCTTACGACCCAATGCCGGGGAGCTGTTTTTT
CASSLRPNAGELFF
>TRBV7-2|-|-|TRBJ1-2
TGTGCCAGCAGCGGTCAAGGGGTGGGCTATGGCTACACCTTC
CASSGQGVGYGYTF
>TRBV6-5|TRBD1|-|TRBJ2-5
TGTGCCAGCAGTTACATGGGACAGGGGTACCAAGAGACCCAGTACTTC
CASSYMGQGYQETQYF
>TRBV29-1|-|-|TRBJ2-7
TGCAGCGTTGCTAAGGGTTACGAGCAGTACTTC
CSVAKGYEQYF
>TRBV18|TRBD1|few|TRBJ2-3
TGTGCCAGCTCCCGGGGACAGGGAGTACAAGATACGCAGTATTTT
CASSRGQGVQDTQYF
>TRBV30|TRBD1|-|TRBJ2-7
TGTGCCTGGAACCTAAACAGGGGTAGGAAGTACTTC
CAWNLNRGRKYF
>TRBV7-2|-|-|TRBJ2-7
TGTGCCAGCAGCTTAGCGCTGACCTACGAGCAGTACTTC
CASSLALTYEQYF
>TRBV11-2|TRBD2|once|TRBJ2-3
TGTGCCAGCAGTCCGGGGCGGGAGTGGGATACGCAGTATTTT
CASSPGREWDTQYF
>TRBV29-1|-|-|TRBJ2-1
TGCAGCTTTAAACCCCTCTCCTACAATGAGCAGTTCTTC
CSFKPLSYNEQFF
>TRBV20-1|-|-|TRBJ1-1
TGCAGTGCCTCCCGGTGGGCTGAAGCTTTCTTT
CSASRWAEAFF
>TRBV18|-|-|TRBJ2-3
TGTGCCAGCTCACCACTGAGGAGCACCACAGATACGCAGTATTTT
CASSPLRSTTDTQYF
>TRBV29-1|TRBD1|-|TRBJ2-5
TGCAGCGTGGGACAGCAGACCACACAAGAGACCCAGTACTTC
CSVGQQTTQETQYF
>TRBV10-3|-|-|TRBJ2-7
TGTGCCATCAGTGGGACAGCCCGCTCCTACGAGCAGTACTTC
CAISGTARSYEQYF
>TRBV5-1|-|-|TRBJ2-7
TGCGCCAGCAGCTTGGACGGGGCAGTATCCTACGAGCAGTACTTC
CASSLDGAVSYEQYF
>TRBV29-1|-|-|TRBJ1-1
TGCAGCGTTGTACGGAAGGTGAGGACTGAAGCTTTCTTT
CSVVRKVRTEAFF
>TRBV4-3|-|once|TRBJ2-3
TGCGCCAGCAGCCAGACGCTTAGCACAGATACGCAGTATTTT
CASSQTLSTDTQYF
>TRBV9|TRBD1|-|TRBJ1-2
TGTGCCAGCAGCGTAGCGACAGGGGTAGGCCGTTCGGGCTACACCTTC
CASSVATGVGRSGYTF
>TRBV29-1|-|-|TRBJ2-7
TGCAGCGTGACCCAAGGCTTCTCCTACGAGCAGTACTTC
CSVTQGFSYEQYF
>TRBV18|-|-|TRBJ2-4
TGTGCCAGCTCACCACGGGAGGAGCGGGCATCATCCAAAAACATTCAGTACTTC
CASSPREERASSKNIQYF
>TRBV6-6|-|-|TRBJ2-7
TGTGCCAGCAATCCCCGGGACTCCCTTTACGAGCAGTACTTC
CASNPRDSLYEQYF
>TRBV10-3|TRBD2|-|TRBJ2-1
TGTGCCATCAGTGGGGGTAATAGCGGGAGAGGGAGTAATGAGCAGTTCTTC
CAISGGNSGRGSNEQFF
>TRBV29-1|TRBD1|-|TRBJ2-7
TGCAGCGTTGAAGGGGGGACAGGAGCCTACGAGCAGTACTTC
CSVEGGTGAYEQYF
>TRBV14|-|few|TRBJ2-7
TGTGCCAGCAGCAGAATACTAGGCTCCTACGAGCAGTACTTC
CASSRILGSYEQYF
>TRBV4-3|-|-|TRBJ2-1
TGCGCCAGCAGCCAAGGCCCCGGGTTCTACAATGAGCAGTTCTTC
CASSQGPGFYNEQFF
>TRBV7-2|TRBD1|-|TRBJ1-3
TGTGCCAGCAGCCGGGACAGGGGGCGCGGCGACTCTGGAAACACCATATATTTT
CASSRDRGRGDSGNTIYF
>TRBV6-6|TRBD2|-|TRBJ2-5
TGTGCCAGCAGCCGCGGGGGGCGCCGAGAGACCCAGTACTTC
CASSRGGRRETQYF
>TRBV29-1|-|-|TRBJ1-5
TGCAGCGCCGCTGGGAGCAATCAGCCCCAGCATTTT
CSAAGSNQPQHF
>TRBV7-2|-|-|TRBJ2-7
TGTGCCAGTGTGTCGGGACGCGCTTCCTACGAGCAGTACTTC
CASVSGRASYEQYF
>TRBV7-2|TRBD2|-|TRBJ2-1
TGTGCCAGCAGCTTAGTCGGGACTAGTTACAATGAGCAGTTCTTC
CASSLVGTSYNEQFF
>TRBV7-2|-|once|TRBJ2-7
TGTGCCAGCAGCCCTGAGCCCCTAAGCTCCTACGAGCAGTACTTC
CASSPEPLSSYEQYF